A selection of T cell receptor beta chains follows, all from one sample in a study of radiation and T cells in renal cell carcinoma. Only in-frame clones appear in the TCRdb table, and some are missing; sequencing was by immunoSEQ multiplex PCR. Here the sample spans 150,000 or so clones, 88% being singletons. Sequences were derived from blood, sampled from a patient whose treatment included radiotherapy and nephrectomy. The receptors come from a woman between 65 and 79 years old with renal cell carcinoma. Both conserved end residues are trimmed from each CDR3.

TRBV5-1	TRBJ2-5	ASSPGLGAEQY
TRBV30	TRBJ1-2	AWSVAGGDYGYT
TRBV6-1	TRBJ2-3	ASSAFSGGAATQY
TRBV18	TRBJ1-1	ASSHDRDTEAF
TRBV4-3	TRBJ2-1	ASSPNIVNNEQF
TRBV5-3	TRBJ1-5	ARSLVNQH
TRBV28	TRBJ1-5	ASTLTGQHQPQH
TRBV6-1	TRBJ2-7	ASNGDGYEQY
TRBV7-2	TRBJ1-5	ASSLVDGTNQPQH
TRBV4-1	TRBJ2-2	ASSPQKGGSGELF
TRBV28	TRBJ1-5	ASSPLTGVNQPQH
TRBV27	TRBJ2-7	ASSYIAGATYEQY
TRBV19	TRBJ2-7	ASSTWSLATEEQY
TRBV30	TRBJ1-4	AWSDGTGNEKLF
TRBV5-1	TRBJ1-6	ASSSQGAESPLH
TRBV5-1	TRBJ2-7	ASSDLDEQY
TRBV7-9	TRBJ2-5	ASRTGGLAGTQY
TRBV6-5	TRBJ1-1	ASSYGGNTEAF
TRBV7-9	TRBJ1-3	ASSRTGNTIY
TRBV6-5	TRBJ1-5	ASSYSGGGNQPQH
TRBV5-4	TRBJ2-7	ASSLPGDYEQY
TRBV6-1	TRBJ2-3	ASSRDSLRDTQY
TRBV2	TRBJ2-2	ASRTSGPNGELF
TRBV7-2	TRBJ2-1	ASSLGTGGNEQF
TRBV7-9	TRBJ1-5	ASSLEENQPQH
TRBV19	TRBJ2-7	ASSMGTGRPSYEQY
TRBV6-4	TRBJ2-2	ASSVGSGETGELF
TRBV28	TRBJ1-2	ASRTDRSLYGYT
TRBV5-6	TRBJ2-1	ASSLVGGSYNEQF
TRBV11-3	TRBJ1-6	ASSLEAGLNSPLH
TRBV6-5	TRBJ1-1	ASTGAGTEAF
TRBV6-1	TRBJ1-4	ASSEMAGNEKLF
TRBV12-5	TRBJ1-2	ASGLGTENYGYT
TRBV28	TRBJ2-3	ASSLSGLAAISTDTQY
TRBV4-1	TRBJ2-1	ASSQEASVAAWEQF
TRBV7-9	TRBJ2-3	ASSLVEGKDTQY
TRBV4-3	TRBJ2-6	ASSQFSGANVLT